This TCR beta chain was recorded in a study of blood T cell repertoires in COVID-19. Study-level information: Specimens from acute and convalescent COVID-19 originated in the United States, Italy and Spain. Sample material is recorded as cDNA or gDNA derived from T cells, B-cell-depleted T cells, or PBMCs.

Per the study methods: For nucleated cells, counts were estimated from reference gene primer amplification. Using immunoSEQ multiplex PCR, the repertoire was profiled, and TCRdb retains in-frame clones only, with some absent. V, J and clone size are taken as reported in that table, and D and trimming were inferred from the DNA itself. The profile covers about 15,000 clones, with 80% to 90% appearing a single time and around 3.3% taken by the ten largest. Per germline, CDR1 KGHSH and CDR2 LQKENI. CDR3 size: 17 residues. Losses at the gene ends were 1 base for V and 7 bases for J; bases not matched to a gene: 10.

The clonotype comes from a human donor in a cohort sampled during active COVID-19. The sample was peripheral blood. V gene TRBV18 combines with J gene TRBJ2-1, with 10 bases identical to TRBD1. The CDR3, as DNA: TGTGCCAGCTCACCACAAAAGAGGACAGGGGGGGAGAATGAGCAGTTCTTC. Translating it yields CASSPQKRTGGENEQFF. The variable domain in full, with the rest retrieved from reference TRBV18 and TRBJ2-1, is NAGVMQNPRHLVRRRGQEARLRCSPMKGHSHVYWYRQLPEEGLKFMVYLQKENIIDESGMPKERFSAEFPKEGPSILRIQQVVRGDSAAYFCASSPQKRTGGENEQFFGPGTRLTVL.